This T cell receptor (beta chain) derives from a study of T cell responses to AZD1222 COVID-19 vaccine. Overall study context: Whether given at about 4 or about 12 weeks, second doses were pooled.

Germline V gene lookup returns CDR1 SGHRS and CDR2 YFSETQ. V shed 4 bases and J 3 bases; nucleotides not matched to a gene: 0. CDR3 length equals 14 residues. Study-wide results and limits: Repertoires were collected only later (after the peak T cell response had occurred). In the spike-specific TCR repertoire, nearly half reportedly target unmutated variant regions.

Remarks on this clone: Its specificity is unknown.

Some clones are missing from TCRdb's copy, which holds only in-frame ones; the method was immunoSEQ multiplex PCR. The data contain roughly 100,000 clones, roughly 88% of them seen just once; the ten biggest clones take up 2% to 3%. Sequences were derived from peripheral blood, sampled on day 0 of AZD1222 vaccination. The rearrangement links TRBV5-1 to TRBJ2-5; 13 bases fit TRBD2. The clonotype originates from an adult in good health. CDR3 coding DNA: TGCGCCAGCAGCGGACTAGCGGGGGAAGAGACCCAGTACTTC. Residues: CASSGLAGEETQYF.